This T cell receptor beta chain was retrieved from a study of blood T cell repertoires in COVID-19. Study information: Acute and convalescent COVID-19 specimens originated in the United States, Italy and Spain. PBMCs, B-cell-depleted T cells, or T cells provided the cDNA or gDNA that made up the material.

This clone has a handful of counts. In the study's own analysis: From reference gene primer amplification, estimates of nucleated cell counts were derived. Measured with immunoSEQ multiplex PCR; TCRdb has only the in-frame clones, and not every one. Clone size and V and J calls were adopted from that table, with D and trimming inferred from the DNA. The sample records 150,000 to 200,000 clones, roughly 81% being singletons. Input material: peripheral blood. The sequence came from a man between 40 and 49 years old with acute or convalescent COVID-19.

CDR3 in DNA: TGTGCCAGCTCACCTCCGGGACAGAGCTACGAGCAGTACTTC. This translates into CASSPPGQSYEQYF. The chain employs TRBV18 and TRBJ2-7, with 7 bases matching TRBD1. CDR1 and CDR2 from the germline V gene are KGHSH and LQKENI. This CDR3 contains 14 residues. Trimming took 3 bases from V and 3 from J; bases not matched to a gene: 5.